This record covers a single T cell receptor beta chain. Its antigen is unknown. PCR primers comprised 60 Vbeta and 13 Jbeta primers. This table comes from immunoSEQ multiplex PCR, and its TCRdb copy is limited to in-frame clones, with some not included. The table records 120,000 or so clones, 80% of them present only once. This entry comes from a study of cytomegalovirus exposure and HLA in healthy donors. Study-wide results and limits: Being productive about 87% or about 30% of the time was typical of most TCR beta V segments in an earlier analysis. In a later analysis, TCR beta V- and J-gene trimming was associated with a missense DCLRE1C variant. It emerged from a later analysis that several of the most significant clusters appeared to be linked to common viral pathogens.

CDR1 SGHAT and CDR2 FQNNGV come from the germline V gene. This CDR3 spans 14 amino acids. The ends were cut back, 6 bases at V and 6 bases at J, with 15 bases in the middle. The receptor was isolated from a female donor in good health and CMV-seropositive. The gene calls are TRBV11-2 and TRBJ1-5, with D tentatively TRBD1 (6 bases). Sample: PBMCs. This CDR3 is CASSFTGTTQPQHF. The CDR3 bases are TGTGCCAGCAGTTTCACAGGGACTACTCAGCCCCAGCATTTT.